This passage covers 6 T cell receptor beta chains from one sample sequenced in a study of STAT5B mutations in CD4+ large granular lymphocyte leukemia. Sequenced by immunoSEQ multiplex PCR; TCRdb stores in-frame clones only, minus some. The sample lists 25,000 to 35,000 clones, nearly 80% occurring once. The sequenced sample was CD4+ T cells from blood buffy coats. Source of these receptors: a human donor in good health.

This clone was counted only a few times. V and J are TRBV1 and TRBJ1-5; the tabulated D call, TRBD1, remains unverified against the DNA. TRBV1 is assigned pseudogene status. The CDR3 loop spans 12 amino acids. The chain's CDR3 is CTSSPPRGPQHF. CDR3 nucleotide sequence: TGCACCAGCAGCCCACCAAGGGGGCCCCAGCATTTT.

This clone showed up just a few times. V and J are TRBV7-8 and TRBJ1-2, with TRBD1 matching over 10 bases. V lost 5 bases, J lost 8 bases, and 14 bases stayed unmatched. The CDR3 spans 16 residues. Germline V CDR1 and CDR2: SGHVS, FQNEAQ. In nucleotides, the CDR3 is TGTGCCAGCAGCACGAATCCCCGGACAGGGGGTGAAGGCTACACCTTC. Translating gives CASSTNPRTGGEGYTF.

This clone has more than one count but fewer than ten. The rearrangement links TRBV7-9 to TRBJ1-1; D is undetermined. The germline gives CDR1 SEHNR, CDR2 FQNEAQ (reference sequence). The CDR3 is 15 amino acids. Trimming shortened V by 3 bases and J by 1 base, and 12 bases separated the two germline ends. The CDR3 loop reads CASSLSVQKNTEAFF. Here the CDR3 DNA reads TGTGCCAGCAGCTTGAGTGTACAGAAGAACACTGAAGCTTTCTTT.

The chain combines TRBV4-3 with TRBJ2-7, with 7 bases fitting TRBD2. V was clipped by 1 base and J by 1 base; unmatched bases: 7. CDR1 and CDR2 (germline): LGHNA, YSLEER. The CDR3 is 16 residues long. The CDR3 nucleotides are TGCGCCAGCAGCCAAGGGATAGGGACTAATTCCTACGAGCAGTACTTC. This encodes CASSQGIGTNSYEQYF.

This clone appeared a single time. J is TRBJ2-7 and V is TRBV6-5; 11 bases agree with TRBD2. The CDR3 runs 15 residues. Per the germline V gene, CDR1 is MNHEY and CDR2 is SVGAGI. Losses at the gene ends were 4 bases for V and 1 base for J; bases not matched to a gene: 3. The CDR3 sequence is CASSSGLAGSYEQYF. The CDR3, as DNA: TGTGCCAGCAGTTCAGGACTAGCGGGTTCCTACGAGCAGTACTTC.

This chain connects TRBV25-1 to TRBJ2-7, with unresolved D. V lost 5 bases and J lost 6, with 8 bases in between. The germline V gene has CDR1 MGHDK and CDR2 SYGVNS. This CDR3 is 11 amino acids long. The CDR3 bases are TGTGCCAGCAGTCGGCAGGCCGAGCAGTACTTC. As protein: CASSRQAEQYF.